The 13 T cell receptor beta chains below come from one sample, sequenced in a study of identical twins. MiXCR, run by TCRdb on the 5' RACE reads, gives a single entry per CDR3 protein. The sample holds about 240,000 distinct CDR3 sequences; under 12% are singletons and the top ten take about 9%. The sample was memory T cells sorted from blood. Source of these receptors: a man aged 45-60 years in good health.

This chain uses TRBV20-1 with TRBJ2-7, with TRBD1 as a possible D gene (5 bases). Between the trimmed V and J ends, which lost 3 bases and 0 bases, there was a span of 9 bases. CDR1 is DFQATT, CDR2 SNEGSKA, per germline (reference sequence). CDR3 size: 13 residues. The DNA of the CDR3 is TGCAGTGCTAGGGAGACAGCCTCCTACGAGCAGTACTTC. Its translation: CSARETASYEQYF.

This clonotype was observed a handful of times. The J gene is TRBJ2-5, the V gene TRBV5-1; TRBD1 matches 11 bases. Losses at the gene ends were 6 bases for V and 5 bases for J; bases not matched to a gene: 9. Per germline, CDR1 SGHRS and CDR2 YFSETQ. There are 15 residues in the CDR3. DNA of the CDR3: TGCGCCAGCACCGGCGGGACAGGGGGAAAGGAGACCCAGTACTTC. Encoded protein: CASTGGTGGKETQYF.

This clonotype showed up just a few times. The gene calls are TRBV19 and TRBJ2-1; the match to TRBD2 covers 10 bases. The CDR3 runs to 14 residues. The V and J ends lost 7 bases and 8 bases, in that order; junction bases with no gene match: 8. Germline CDR1 LNHDA, CDR2 SQIVND (reference sequence). CDR3 region: CASNPGTSVHEQFF. In DNA, the CDR3 is TGTGCCAGTAACCCCGGGACTAGCGTTCATGAGCAGTTCTTC.

J is TRBJ1-1 and V is TRBV6-2 or TRBV6-3, with D unclear. The germline V and J ends were trimmed by 5 bases and 1 base, with 8 bases remaining between them. The CDR3 loop spans 13 amino acids. CDR1 and CDR2 (germline): MNHEY, SVGEGT. In DNA form, the CDR3 reads TGTGCCAGCAGTGTACACCGGAACACTGAAGCTTTCTTT. Its translation: CASSVHRNTEAFF.

This clonotype was detected ten times or more. The V gene is TRBV2, the J gene TRBJ1-1; D is undetermined. The length of the CDR3 is 15 residues. Germline V gene data show CDR1 as SNHLY and CDR2 as FYNNEI. V dropped 6 bases and J dropped 1 base, with 15 bases sitting between them. The CDR3 DNA sequence: TGTGCCAGCAGGCCCTACCGGTCGGGGAACACTGAAGCTTTCTTT. It is translated as CASRPYRSGNTEAFF.

This clonotype was seen ten or more times. The chain couples TRBV28 to TRBJ2-7, with D possibly matching TRBD2 (5 bases). Germline lookup yields CDR1 MDHEN and CDR2 SYDVKM. Trimming took 3 bases from V and 3 from J, leaving 12 bases between them. The CDR3 is 14 amino acids. CDR3 residues: CASSFDFRDYEQYF. Here the CDR3 DNA reads TGTGCCAGCAGTTTTGATTTCCGGGACTACGAGCAGTACTTC.

This clonotype was found many times. CDR3 residues: CASSHSGSRQETQYF. CDR3 bases: TGTGCCAGCAGCCATAGCGGGAGCAGACAAGAGACCCAGTACTTC. The chain couples TRBV3-1 to TRBJ2-5; 9 bases match TRBD2. CDR1 and CDR2 from the germline V gene are LGHDT and YNNKEL (reference sequence). The CDR3 contains 15 residues. J lost 2 bases, V lost 3 bases, and 4 bases had no gene match.

This clonotype was detected a few times. The J gene is TRBJ2-7, the V gene TRBV6-5; a weak D match, TRBD1 (5 bases). Germline V gives CDR1 MNHEY, CDR2 SVGAGI. Between the trimmed V and J ends, which lost 6 bases and 3 bases, there was a span of 6 bases. There are 11 residues in the CDR3. CDR3 nucleotides: TGTGCCAGCAGACAGGTCTACGAGCAGTACTTC. It encodes CASRQVYEQYF.

This sequence joins TRBV4-1 and TRBJ2-5, with 13 bases fitting TRBD2. This CDR3 region has 16 residues. In germline, CDR1 is MGHRA, CDR2 YSYEKL. Germline trimming cut 1 base from V and 4 bases from J; bases unmatched to any gene: 3. CDR3 coding DNA: TGCGCCAGCAGCCAAGGGACTAGCGGGAGAAGAGAGACCCAGTACTTC. Encoded protein: CASSQGTSGRRETQYF.

V is TRBV20-1 and J is TRBJ2-4; 11 positions match TRBD2. The V gene's germline CDR1 is DFQATT and CDR2 SNEGSKA (reference sequence). The CDR3 is 15 residues long. The V gene end was trimmed by 5 bases and the J gene end by 8 bases; junction bases not matched to a gene: 11. CDR3 amino acids: CSASASTSGTDIQYF. In DNA, the CDR3 is TGCAGTGCTTCAGCCTCGACTAGCGGGACTGACATTCAGTACTTC.

There are many counts of this clonotype. Here the CDR3 reads CASSEPGTGANVLTF. In DNA, the CDR3 is TGTGCCAGCAGTGAGCCGGGAACGGGGGCCAACGTCCTGACTTTC. This chain joins TRBV25-1 and TRBJ2-6, with D possibly TRBD2 on 5 matching bases. This CDR3 has 15 amino acids. Germline V gives CDR1 MGHDK, CDR2 SYGVNS. V was clipped by 3 bases and J by 4 bases, with 10 bases between them.

This clonotype was detected many times. As DNA, the CDR3 is TGTGCCAGCAGAGTTGGGGGGATGAGGGATGAGCAGTTCTTC. Translation gives CASRVGGMRDEQFF. The chain has TRBV5-4 and TRBJ2-1; TRBD2 is a possible D gene (6 bases). The CDR3 contains 14 residues. The ends were cut back, 5 bases at V and 8 bases at J, with 17 bases in the middle. CDR1 and CDR2 (germline): SGHNT, YYREEE (reference sequence).

This clonotype has more than one count but fewer than ten. This sequence joins TRBV7-3 and TRBJ2-1, with 7 bases identical to TRBD2. J lost 6 bases, V lost 5 bases, and 10 bases had no gene match. This CDR3 has 15 residues. Germline values: CDR1 SGHTA, CDR2 FQGTGA. This CDR3 reads CASSKTSSGLNEQFF. Written as DNA, the CDR3 is TGTGCCAGCAGCAAGACTAGCTCGGGCCTCAATGAGCAGTTCTTC.